This is a list of T cell receptor beta chains from one sample in a study of blood T cell repertoires in COVID-19. Libraries were prepared by immunoSEQ multiplex PCR; TCRdb keeps only in-frame clonotypes and omits some of them. The sample contains fewer than 250,000 clones, approximately 86% of which appear only once. What was sequenced was peripheral blood. Every receptor here comes from a man in his 60s with acute or convalescent COVID-19. The CDR3 runs from the conserved cysteine through the conserved F or W. Fields, in order: V gene, J gene, CDR3 protein.

V: TRBV5-1
J: TRBJ1-5
CDR3: CASSPTGVSNQPQHF

V: TRBV5-1
J: TRBJ1-6
CDR3: CASSLGGGARNSPLHF

V: TRBV24-1
J: TRBJ2-3
CDR3: CATSGTRTGNTDTQYF

V: TRBV7-6
J: TRBJ2-6
CDR3: CASSPTGSGANVLTF

V: TRBV6-2/TRBV6-3
J: TRBJ2-6
CDR3: CASSTGSGANVLTF

V: TRBV5-4
J: TRBJ1-4
CDR3: CASREGPNEKLFF

V: TRBV4-1
J: TRBJ2-5
CDR3: CASSAGGERPGETQYF

V: TRBV18
J: TRBJ1-1
CDR3: CASSPRTGGEAFF

V: TRBV6-2/TRBV6-3
J: TRBJ1-2
CDR3: CASSTGNYGYTF

V: TRBV6-5
J: TRBJ2-1
CDR3: CASSRTPTGANEQFF

V: TRBV18
J: TRBJ2-1
CDR3: CASSPNYGDEQFF

V: TRBV3-1/TRBV3-2
J: TRBJ2-7
CDR3: CASSTGRPPYEQYF

V: TRBV30
J: TRBJ1-2
CDR3: CAWSNDRAYGYTF

V: TRBV9
J: TRBJ2-7
CDR3: CASSLTSGQGAYEQYF

V: TRBV7-8
J: TRBJ1-5
CDR3: CASTAQRNPGQGGHQPQHF

V: TRBV5-7
J: TRBJ2-7
CDR3: CASSLANEQYF

V: TRBV7-2
J: TRBJ2-1
CDR3: CASSPGTSGGDEQFF

V: TRBV13
J: TRBJ2-1
CDR3: CASSLEGSGSEQFF

V: TRBV27
J: TRBJ1-1
CDR3: CASSLGGPNTEAFF

V: TRBV11-2
J: TRBJ1-2
CDR3: CASSSNRGRSGYGYTF

V: TRBV19
J: TRBJ1-5
CDR3: CASSMQGPPKSQPQHF

V: TRBV10-1
J: TRBJ2-5
CDR3: CASSESVASGDQETQYF